This T cell receptor beta chain was captured in a study of spatial heterogeneity in lung cancer (dated by TCRdb to between 2019 and 2020). Regarding the study in general: More beta-chain than alpha-chain transcripts were consistently detected, likely reflecting higher beta-chain transcript abundance. At surgery, roughly 220 tumor regions, 61 to 75 matched nontumor lung samples and 56 PBMC samples were TCR-sequenced for both alpha and beta chains. TCR transcript counts in tumor regions correlated strongly with a T cell transcriptional module score from matched bulk RNA-seq. The study quantitatively compared TCR alpha and beta repertoires across multiple tumor regions, matched nontumor lung and blood in non-small cell lung cancer. In the raw uncorrected reads, each unique combination of TCR and UMI appeared on average more than ten times. TCR repertoire features were related to nonsynonymous mutation counts determined by whole-exome sequencing of tumor tissue. Paper-wide results and their limitations: A correlation was observed between the number of expanded intratumoral alpha and beta TCRs and the tumor nonsynonymous mutation count. Estimated TCR-seq coverage of tumor T cells was only around 7.1% for alpha chains and about 12% for beta chains. Counts of ubiquitous and regional expanded TCRs correlated with counts of ubiquitous and regional nonsynonymous mutations, respectively. Confirming at a functional level the hypothesis that regional TCRs recognize regional mutations was considered to require additional single-cell paired TCR alpha and beta sequencing.

To prepare the library, 5' RACE was applied. Sequencing was performed on a NextSeq 500. To allow correction of PCR and sequencing errors, the TCR library protocol tagged every TCR cDNA molecule with a unique molecular identifier. Under the source paper's analysis protocol: TCR identification, UMI-based error correction and CDR3 extraction were all carried out with Decombinator tools. TCRs above a frequency of 2 per 1,000, corresponding to the top 1% of the tumor frequency distribution, were defined as expanded. Expanded tumor TCRs statistically deemed absent (corrected P<0.05) from at least one tumor region were classed as regional, and all other expanded tumor TCRs were classed as ubiquitous. Renyi diversity was computed with the R vegan package after each repertoire had been subsampled 100 times to 5,000 TCRs. CDR3 similarity networks were built from amino acid triplet string-kernel similarity, connecting CDR3s with pairwise similarity above 0.82. TCRdb applied fastp at Q25 and MiXCR to the public reads, then kept only in-frame beta chains. Rows matching on CDR3 protein sequence are summarized as one entry with the most common DNA and genes. TCRdb, not the original authors, processed these V and J calls. The sample profile shows 100,000 to 110,000 distinct CDR3 sequences; 4.4% of them were found once. Around 20% of the sample is taken by the ten largest.

Including the terminal cysteine and phenylalanine, the CDR3 comprises 17 residues. Only the CDR3 portion is preserved as DNA: 51 bases, with reading frame beginning at the first base. CDR1 and CDR2, per the germline V gene, are MNHEY and SVGEGT. Trimming costs V 5 bases and J 5 bases, and their ends lie 22 bases apart. What the time point label conveys for this sample: sample taken at primary tumor resection. Samples were obtained from fewer than 80 patients with early-stage, untreated non-small cell lung cancer from the lung TRACERx cohort. Whole RNA extracted from tumor and nontumor lung tissue, or from cryopreserved PBMC samples, was used for TCR sequencing without cell sorting. Only patients for whom sufficient RNA was available from at least two tumor regions were selected for TCR sequencing. Before being selected, tumor and adjacent nontumor lung specimens were reviewed by a lung pathologist.

This clonotype was counted at least ten times. The specificity of this receptor is unknown. Within one base of it there is no much larger clone, and no base qualities were kept. Sequenced here: lung tumor tissue, sampled at surgery. The sequence was obtained from a male donor with early-stage non-small cell lung cancer. The sequence links TRBV6-2 or TRBV6-3 to TRBJ2-1, and possibly TRBD2, on 6 matching bases. The CDR3 region has the sequence CASSVILWRAGDNEQFF. The sequenced DNA: TGTGCCAGCAGTGTCATACTATGGAGGGCTGGCGACAATGAGCAGTTCTTC.